One and the same sample provided the 18 T cell receptor beta chains below, sequenced in a study of shared clonotypes between healthy human individuals. Sequencing used immunoSEQ multiplex PCR; TCRdb keeps in-frame clones, though not all of them. The top ten clones hold about 0.39% of a sample with millions of clones, over 85% of them seen once. Sequencing input: naive CD4+ T cells from PBMCs. The subset denotes: CD45RA+ positively selected. These receptors were collected from a man between 18 and 29 years old in good health. Some clones in this sample may be carry-over from other donors' samples.

The chain has TRBV9 and TRBJ1-1, with TRBD1 identical over 9 bases. Germline-derived CDR1 and CDR2 are SGDLS and YYNGEE. This CDR3 is built from 16 residues. V lost 4 bases to trimming and J lost 4 bases; unmatched junction nucleotides: 11. CDR3: CASSPRTGARTTEAFF. The CDR3 nucleotides read TGTGCCAGCAGCCCCCGGACAGGGGCCAGGACCACTGAAGCTTTCTTT.

The chain joins TRBV5-4 to TRBJ2-2; 7 nucleotides agree with TRBD2. Trimming cost V 0 bases and J 3 bases; bases outside gene matches: 8. This CDR3 has 17 residues. Germline CDR1 reads SGHNT; CDR2 reads YYREEE (reference sequence). The CDR3 DNA follows: TGTGCCAGCAGCTTGGCTGTGCGCGGGAGTTACACCGGGGAGCTGTTTTTT. Translation: CASSLAVRGSYTGELFF. Using reference TRBV5-4 and TRBJ2-2 for the parts outside the CDR3, the full variable domain is ETGVTQSPTHLIKTRGQQVTLRCSSQSGHNTVSWYQQALGQGPQFIFQYYREEENGRGNFPPRFSGLQFPNYSSELNVNALELDDSALYLCASSLAVRGSYTGELFFGEGSRLTVL.

The genes are TRBV28 and TRBJ2-4, with a possible D match to TRBD2 (5 bases). This CDR3 is 15 amino acids long. V lost 6 bases and J lost 5, with 17 bases in between. The germline CDR1 and CDR2 sequences are MDHEN and SYDVKM. This CDR3 is CASSPPGMWENIQYF. The CDR3 DNA follows: TGTGCCAGCAGCCCGCCGGGGATGTGGGAAAACATTCAGTACTTC.

This chain joins TRBV19 and TRBJ1-2, with D tentatively TRBD1 (5 bases). Germline CDR1 reads LNHDA; CDR2 reads SQIVND (reference sequence). The CDR3 is 15 residues long. The V end lost 6 bases, the J end lost 3 bases, and 17 bases lay between the germline ends. The CDR3: CASSPDRDGYYGYTF. CDR3 DNA: TGTGCCAGTAGCCCTGACCGGGACGGTTACTATGGCTACACCTTC. Full variable domain (outside the CDR3, taken from reference TRBV19 and TRBJ1-2): DGGITQSPKYLFRKEGQNVTLSCEQNLNHDAMYWYRQDPGQGLRLIYYSQIVNDFQKGDIAEGYSVSREKKESFPLTVTSAQKNPTAFYLCASSPDRDGYYGYTFGSGTRLTVV.

This chain connects TRBV28 to TRBJ2-1; D not resolved. V shed 4 bases and J shed 8 bases, with 12 bases lying between them. The CDR3 consists of 13 residues. The germline V gene has CDR1 MDHEN and CDR2 SYDVKM. The CDR3 sequence is CASSSGDLDEQFF. CDR3 nucleotides: TGTGCCAGCAGTTCTGGGGATCTGGATGAGCAGTTCTTC.

This clone appeared once. The same CDR3 arises from other DNA sequences in this sample as well. The chain is built from TRBV9 and TRBJ2-2; D may be TRBD1 (6 bases). Germline V gene data show CDR1 as SGDLS and CDR2 as YYNGEE. CDR3 length: 15 amino acids. Trimming shortened V by 0 bases and J by 2 bases, and 8 bases separated the two germline ends. Here the CDR3 DNA reads TGTGCCAGCAGCGTAGCTGGGACAAACACCGGGGAGCTGTTTTTT. Translated: CASSVAGTNTGELFF. Filled out from reference TRBV9 and TRBJ2-2, the complete variable domain reads DSGVTQTPKHLITATGQRVTLRCSPRSGDLSVYWYQQSLDQGLQFLIQYYNGEERAKGNILERFSAQQFPDLHSELNLSSLELGDSALYFCASSVAGTNTGELFFGEGSRLTVL.

The chain uses TRBV28 and TRBJ1-2; TRBD1 matches 10 bases. CDR1 is MDHEN, CDR2 SYDVKM, per germline. Germline trimming cut 6 bases from V and 8 bases from J; bases unmatched to any gene: 12. The CDR3 extends over 15 amino acids. This CDR3 is CASSSSDRGRRGYTF. The CDR3 DNA is TGTGCCAGCAGCTCGAGTGACAGGGGGCGTCGAGGCTACACCTTC.

A single count supports this clone. V gene TRBV9 combines with J gene TRBJ1-4; perhaps TRBD1 as D (5 bases). This CDR3 has 15 residues. The germline V gene encodes CDR1 SGDLS and CDR2 YYNGEE. V lost 0 bases and J 3 bases, leaving 9 bases between the germline ends. CDR3 protein: CASSVEGLANEKLFF. Written as DNA, the CDR3 is TGTGCCAGCAGCGTAGAGGGGTTAGCTAATGAAAAACTGTTTTTT.

This chain uses TRBV11-2 with TRBJ2-2, with no clear D. The CDR3 contains 15 residues. Trimming stripped 0 bases from V and 6 bases from J, with 11 bases between. Germline V lookup: CDR1 SGHAT, CDR2 FQNNGV. The CDR3 region has the DNA TGTGCCAGCAGCTTAGACAGCTTTGGGGCCGGGGAGCTGTTTTTT. It is translated as CASSLDSFGAGELFF.

The CDR3 coding sequence is TGTGCCAGCAGTGTATACAGGACAGAAACCTACGAGCAGTACTTC. Amino acids: CASSVYRTETYEQYF. The chain recombines TRBV6-1 with TRBJ2-7; weak D call: TRBD1 (6 bases). This CDR3 has 15 residues. CDR1 MNHNS and CDR2 SASEGT come from the germline V gene. Trimming cost V 4 bases and J 2 bases, with 15 bases left between them.

The rearrangement joins TRBV7-3 to TRBJ2-3; D unclear. CDR1 and CDR2 (germline): SGHTA, FQGTGA. The V gene lost 5 bases and the J gene lost 6 bases, with 12 bases spanning the gap. This CDR3 has 13 residues. The CDR3 spells CASSPQIEDTQYF. Written as DNA, the CDR3 is TGTGCCAGCAGCCCCCAGATAGAGGATACGCAGTATTTT.

The chain recombines TRBV28 with TRBJ1-5; D might be TRBD1 (5 bases). Germline V gene data show CDR1 as MDHEN and CDR2 as SYDVKM. There are 16 residues in the CDR3. V gave up 4 bases and J gave up 1 base, with 14 bases separating them. The CDR3 loop is CASSYRSRGSNQPQHF. The DNA for the CDR3 is TGTGCCAGCAGTTACAGAAGCCGGGGGAGCAATCAGCCCCAGCATTTT.

This sequence joins TRBV15 and TRBJ1-2; 7 bases fit TRBD1. The CDR3 is 14 residues long. With V trimmed by 0 bases and J by 8 bases, 6 bases remained unmatched. Germline V lookup: CDR1 LNHNV, CDR2 YYDKDF (reference sequence). The chain's CDR3 is CATSRDTRGGGYTF. The DNA of the CDR3 is TGTGCCACCAGCAGAGACACCAGGGGGGGCGGCTACACCTTC.

The chain carries TRBV5-1 and TRBJ2-6, with TRBD2 matching 7 bases. V dropped 4 bases and J dropped 2; count of bases not matched to a gene: 3. Per germline, CDR1 SGHRS and CDR2 YFSETQ. The CDR3 sequence is 15 residues long. The CDR3 loop reads CASSGGGTGANVLTF. In nucleotides, the CDR3 is TGCGCCAGCAGCGGCGGGGGTACTGGGGCCAACGTCCTGACTTTC.

The chain has TRBV5-6 and TRBJ1-3; 7 bases agree with TRBD1. The germline gives CDR1 SGHDT, CDR2 YYEEEE. The trim removed 3 bases at V and 2 bases at J, leaving 11 bases unmatched. The length of the CDR3 is 17 residues. The CDR3 DNA reads TGTGCCAGCAGCTATGACAGGGCCCGATATGCTGGAAACACCATATATTTT. As protein: CASSYDRARYAGNTIYF.

The rearrangement uses TRBV2 and TRBJ2-2, with TRBD2 as a possible D gene (5 bases). With 7 bases removed from V and 6 bases from J, the gap between germline ends came to 15 bases. The germline V gene encodes CDR1 SNHLY and CDR2 FYNNEI. The CDR3 is 14 amino acids. The CDR3 bases are TGTGCCAGCATAGTGGACTTCCCCTCCGGGGAGCTGTTTTTT. This codes for CASIVDFPSGELFF.

The rearrangement uses TRBV15 and TRBJ2-1; 10 bases are a match to TRBD2. This CDR3 contains 15 residues. Germline CDR1 LNHNV, CDR2 YYDKDF (reference sequence). V trimming: 2 bases; J trimming: 6 bases; junction bases outside the gene matches: 4. The CDR3 sequence is CATSRFSSGGNEQFF. DNA for the CDR3: TGTGCCACCAGCAGATTTTCTAGCGGGGGCAATGAGCAGTTCTTC.

The chain is built from TRBV7-3 and TRBJ2-7; D remains unclear. The CDR3 length is 12 residues. Between the trimmed V and J ends, which lost 5 bases and 7 bases, there was a span of 12 bases. Germline lookup yields CDR1 SGHTA and CDR2 FQGTGA. This chain's CDR3 is CASSPNGWEQYF. The CDR3 region has the DNA TGTGCCAGCAGCCCCAACGGCTGGGAGCAGTACTTC.